This TCR beta chain is drawn from a study of blood T cell repertoires in COVID-19. Study information: Samples of COVID-19 (acute and convalescent) were obtained from the United States, Italy and Spain. From T cells, B-cell-depleted T cells, or PBMCs came the material, which was cDNA or gDNA.

Trimming removed 4 bases at V and 3 bases at J, with 19 bases between. The CDR3 has 16 amino acids. Germline assignment: CDR1 KGHSH and CDR2 LQKENI. Original methodology: The assay estimated nucleated cells by amplifying reference gene primers. Produced via immunoSEQ multiplex PCR; TCRdb's table is partial and in-frame only. That table is the source of V, J and clone size, and D and trimming were worked out from the DNA. The sample has roughly 120,000 clones, over 75% seen once. The sequenced material came from peripheral blood. The J gene is TRBJ2-7, the V gene TRBV18; maybe TRBD2 (7 bases). The sequence was obtained from a man older than 75 with acute or convalescent COVID-19. CDR3 in amino acids: CASSLGEGPGVYEQYF. The CDR3 DNA reads as TGTGCCAGCTCACTGGGGGAGGGACCAGGGGTCTACGAGCAGTACTTC.